The sequence of this TCR beta chain was determined in a study of blood T cell repertoires in COVID-19. Background on the study: Sample material is recorded as cDNA or gDNA derived from T cells, B-cell-depleted T cells, or PBMCs.

Original data processing: How many nucleated cells were present was estimated from reference gene primer amplification. The repertoire was sequenced with immunoSEQ multiplex PCR; TCRdb's copy has only in-frame clones and lacks some. That table supplies the V and J calls and clone size; D and trimming were determined from the DNA. The profile covers over 55,000 clones, with about 87% appearing a single time and under 8% taken by the ten largest. There are 12 residues in the CDR3. CDR1 and CDR2 from the germline V gene are LGHDT and YNNKEL (reference sequence). V was trimmed by 3 bases and J by 10 bases, leaving 10 bases between them.

This chain links TRBV3-1 (or the pseudogene TRBV3-2) with TRBJ1-5; D possibly corresponds to TRBD1 (6 bases). This receptor was identified in a human donor with active COVID-19. The donor label of this sample is uncertain. Sequenced sample: peripheral blood. In nucleotides, the CDR3 is TGTGCCAGCAGCCACGGGGGGGCACCCCAGCATTTT. Protein: CASSHGGAPQHF.